This T cell receptor (beta chain) was observed in a study of blood T cell repertoires in COVID-19. Overall study context: In each case, the material was cDNA or gDNA derived from T cells, B-cell-depleted T cells, or PBMCs.

Trimming cost V 1 base and J 5 bases, with 6 bases left between them. CDR1 SGHTA and CDR2 FQGNSA come from the germline V gene. The CDR3 is 13 amino acids. In the original processing: Reference gene primer amplification gave estimated nucleated cell counts. Data came from immunoSEQ multiplex PCR; TCRdb stores just in-frame clones and leaves some out. D and trimming were read from the DNA, whereas the V and J calls and clone size are those reported in that table. This table holds 200,000 to 250,000 clones, 82% found once. This receptor was taken from an elderly woman with acute or convalescent COVID-19. The sequencing sample was made of peripheral blood. The chain joins TRBV7-2 to TRBJ1-5, with D unclear. The CDR3: CASSLGADQPQHF. The CDR3 bases are TGTGCCAGCAGCTTAGGTGCGGATCAGCCCCAGCATTTT.